This T cell receptor (beta chain) was found in a study of CD8 T cells in ankylosing spondylitis. Study observations and caveats: Within peripheral blood, clones linked to disease were CD8+ and relatively rare. Reports of some motif variants in reactive arthritis synovial fluid and blood predate this one.

V lost 5 bases to trimming and J lost 4 bases; unmatched junction nucleotides: 14. Per germline, CDR1 SGHAT and CDR2 FQNNGV. The CDR3 has 18 residues. This clonotype has a handful of counts. Its antigen is not known. The authors made TCR beta libraries by quantitative 5'-RACE with molecular barcodes. TCRdb re-analysed the 5' RACE reads in MiXCR, keeping a single row per CDR3 protein. The profile covers 220,000 or so distinct CDR3 sequences, with about 11% appearing a single time and over 20% taken by the ten largest. The V call is TRBV11-2, the J call TRBJ2-7, with 13 positions matching TRBD2. This clonotype was obtained from a male donor with ankylosing spondylitis or in good health (not recorded which). Material for sequencing was blood, either unsorted or a sorted T cell fraction (not recorded which). For the CDR3, the DNA is TGTGCCAGCAGCGGGCTACAACGGACTAGCGGGGGATCTTACGAGCAGTACTTC. Its protein is CASSGLQRTSGGSYEQYF.